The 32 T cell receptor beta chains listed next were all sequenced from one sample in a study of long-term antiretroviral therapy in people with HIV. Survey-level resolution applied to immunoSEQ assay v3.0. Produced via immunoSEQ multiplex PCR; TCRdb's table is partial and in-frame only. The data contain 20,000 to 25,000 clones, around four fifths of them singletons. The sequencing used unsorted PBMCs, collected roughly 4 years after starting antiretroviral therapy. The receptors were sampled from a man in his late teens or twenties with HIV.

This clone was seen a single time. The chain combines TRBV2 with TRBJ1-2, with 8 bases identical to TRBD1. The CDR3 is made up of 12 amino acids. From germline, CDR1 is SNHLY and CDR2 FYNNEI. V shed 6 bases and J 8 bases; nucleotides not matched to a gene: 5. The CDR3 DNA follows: TGTGCCAGCAGGGGACAGGTAGACGGCTACACCTTC. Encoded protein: CASRGQVDGYTF. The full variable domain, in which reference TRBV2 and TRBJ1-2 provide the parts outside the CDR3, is EPEVTQTPSHQVTQMGQEVILRCVPISNHLYFYWYRQILGQKVEFLVSFYNNEISEKSEIFDDQFSVERPDGSNFTLKIRSTKLEDSAMYFCASRGQVDGYTFGSGTRLTVV.

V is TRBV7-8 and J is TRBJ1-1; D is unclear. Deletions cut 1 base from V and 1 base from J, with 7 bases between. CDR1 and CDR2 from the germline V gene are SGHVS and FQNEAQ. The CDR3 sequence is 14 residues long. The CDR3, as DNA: TGTGCCAGCAGCTTAGGAGCAGCGAACACTGAAGCTTTCTTT. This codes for CASSLGAANTEAFF.

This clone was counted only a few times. The CDR3 sequence is CASSLGDSHTGELFF. CDR3 sequence (DNA): TGTGCCAGCAGCTTGGGGGACTCTCACACCGGGGAGCTGTTTTTT. The V call is TRBV5-4, the J call TRBJ2-2; D may be TRBD2 (6 bases). This CDR3 region has 15 residues. The germline CDR1 and CDR2 sequences are SGHNT and YYREEE (reference sequence). V lost 0 bases and J lost 3, with 9 bases in between.

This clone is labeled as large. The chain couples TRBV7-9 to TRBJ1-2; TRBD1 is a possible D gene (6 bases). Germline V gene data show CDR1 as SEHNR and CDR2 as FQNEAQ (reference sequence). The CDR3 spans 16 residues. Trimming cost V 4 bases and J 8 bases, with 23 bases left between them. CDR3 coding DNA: TGTGCCAGCAGCTCATCTATTTTATCGGGGGCGGACGGCTACACCTTC. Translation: CASSSSILSGADGYTF.

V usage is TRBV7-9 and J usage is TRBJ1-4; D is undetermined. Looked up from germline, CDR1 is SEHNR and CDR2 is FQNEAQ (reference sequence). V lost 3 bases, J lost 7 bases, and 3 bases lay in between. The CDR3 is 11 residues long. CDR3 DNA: TGTGCCAGCAGCTTTTTTGAAAAACTGTTTTTT. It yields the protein CASSFFEKLFF.

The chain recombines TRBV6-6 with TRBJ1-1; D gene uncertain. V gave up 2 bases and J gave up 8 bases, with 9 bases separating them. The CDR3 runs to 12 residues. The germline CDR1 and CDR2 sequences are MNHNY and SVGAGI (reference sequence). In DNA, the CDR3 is TGTGCCAGCAGTTACGTTACCGCAGAAGCTTTCTTT. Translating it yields CASSYVTAEAFF.

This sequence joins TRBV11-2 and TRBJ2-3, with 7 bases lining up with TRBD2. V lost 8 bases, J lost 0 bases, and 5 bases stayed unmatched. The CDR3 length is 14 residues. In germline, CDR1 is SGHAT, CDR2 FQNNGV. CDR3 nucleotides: TGTGCCAGCTCCGCGGGGGTTAGCACAGATACGCAGTATTTT. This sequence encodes CASSAGVSTDTQYF.

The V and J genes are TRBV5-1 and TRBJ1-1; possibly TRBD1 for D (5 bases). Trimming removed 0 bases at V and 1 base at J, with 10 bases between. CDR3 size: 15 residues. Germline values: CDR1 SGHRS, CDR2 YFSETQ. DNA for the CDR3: TGCGCCAGCAGCTTGGTAAAAACAGGGAACACTGAAGCTTTCTTT. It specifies CASSLVKTGNTEAFF.

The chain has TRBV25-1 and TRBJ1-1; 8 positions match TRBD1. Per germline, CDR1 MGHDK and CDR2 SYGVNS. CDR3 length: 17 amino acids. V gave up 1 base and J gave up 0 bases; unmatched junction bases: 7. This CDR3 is CASSESHRGQVNTEAFF. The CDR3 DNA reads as TGTGCCAGCAGTGAATCCCACAGGGGACAGGTGAACACTGAAGCTTTCTTT.

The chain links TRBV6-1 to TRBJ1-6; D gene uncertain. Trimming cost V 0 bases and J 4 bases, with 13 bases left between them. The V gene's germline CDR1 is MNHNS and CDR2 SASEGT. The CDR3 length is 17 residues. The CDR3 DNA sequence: TGTGCCAGCAGTGAAGCACCCAGCAGCAAATATAATTCACCCCTCCACTTT. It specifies CASSEAPSSKYNSPLHF.

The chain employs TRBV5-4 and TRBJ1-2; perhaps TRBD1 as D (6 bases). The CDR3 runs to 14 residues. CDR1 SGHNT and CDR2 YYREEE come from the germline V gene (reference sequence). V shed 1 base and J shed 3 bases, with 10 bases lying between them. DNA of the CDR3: TGTGCCAGCAGCTTGAACAGGGTGGACTATGGCTACACCTTC. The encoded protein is CASSLNRVDYGYTF.

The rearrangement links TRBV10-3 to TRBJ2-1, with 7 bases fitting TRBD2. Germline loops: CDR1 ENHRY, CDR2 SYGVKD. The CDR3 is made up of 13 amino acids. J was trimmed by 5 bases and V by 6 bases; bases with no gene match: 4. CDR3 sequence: CAISGRGNNEQFF. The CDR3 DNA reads TGTGCCATCAGCGGGCGGGGGAACAATGAGCAGTTCTTC.

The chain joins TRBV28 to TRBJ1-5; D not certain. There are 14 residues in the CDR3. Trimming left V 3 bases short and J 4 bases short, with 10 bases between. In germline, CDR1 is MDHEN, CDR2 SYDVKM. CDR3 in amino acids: CASSFARVNQPQHF. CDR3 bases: TGTGCCAGCAGTTTTGCAAGGGTTAATCAGCCCCAGCATTTT.

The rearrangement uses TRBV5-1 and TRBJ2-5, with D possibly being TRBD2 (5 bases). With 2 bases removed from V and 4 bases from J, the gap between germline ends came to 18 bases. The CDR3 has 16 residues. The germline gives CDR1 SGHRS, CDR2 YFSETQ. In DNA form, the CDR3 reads TGCGCCAGCAGCTTCAACCTAAGAGTGGCGGGAGAGACCCAGTACTTC. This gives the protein CASSFNLRVAGETQYF. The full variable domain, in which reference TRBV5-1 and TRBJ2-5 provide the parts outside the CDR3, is KAGVTQTPRYLIKTRGQQVTLSCSPISGHRSVSWYQQTPGQGLQFLFEYFSETQRNKGNFPGRFSGRQFSNSRSEMNVSTLELGDSALYLCASSFNLRVAGETQYFGPGTRLLVL.

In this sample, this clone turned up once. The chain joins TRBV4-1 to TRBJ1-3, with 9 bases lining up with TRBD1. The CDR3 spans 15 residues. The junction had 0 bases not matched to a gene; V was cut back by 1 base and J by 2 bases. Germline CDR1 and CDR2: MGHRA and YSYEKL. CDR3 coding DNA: TGCGCCAGCAGCCAAGGACAGGGGGCTGGAAACACCATATATTTT. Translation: CASSQGQGAGNTIYF.

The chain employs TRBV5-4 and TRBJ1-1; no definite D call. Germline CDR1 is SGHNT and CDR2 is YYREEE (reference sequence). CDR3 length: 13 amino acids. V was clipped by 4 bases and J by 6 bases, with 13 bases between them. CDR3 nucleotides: TGTGCCAGCAGCCCCCTCCCCTCTCCTGAAGCTTTCTTT. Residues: CASSPLPSPEAFF.

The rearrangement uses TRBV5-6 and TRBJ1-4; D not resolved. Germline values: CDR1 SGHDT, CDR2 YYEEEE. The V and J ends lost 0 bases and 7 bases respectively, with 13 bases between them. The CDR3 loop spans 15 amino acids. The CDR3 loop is CASSLVRASGEKLFF. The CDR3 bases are TGTGCCAGCAGCTTGGTAAGGGCGTCCGGTGAAAAACTGTTTTTT.

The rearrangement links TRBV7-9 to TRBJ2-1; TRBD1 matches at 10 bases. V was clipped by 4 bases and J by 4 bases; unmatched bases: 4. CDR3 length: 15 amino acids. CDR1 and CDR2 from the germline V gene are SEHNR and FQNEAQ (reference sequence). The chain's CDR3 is CASSYRDRGYNEQFF. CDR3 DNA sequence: TGTGCCAGCAGCTACCGGGACAGGGGATACAATGAGCAGTTCTTC.

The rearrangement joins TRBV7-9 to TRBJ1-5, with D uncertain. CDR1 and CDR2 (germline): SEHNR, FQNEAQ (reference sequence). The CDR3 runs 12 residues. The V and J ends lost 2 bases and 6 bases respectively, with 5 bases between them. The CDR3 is CASSLQGQPQHF. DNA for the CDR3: TGTGCCAGCAGCTTACAAGGTCAGCCCCAGCATTTT.

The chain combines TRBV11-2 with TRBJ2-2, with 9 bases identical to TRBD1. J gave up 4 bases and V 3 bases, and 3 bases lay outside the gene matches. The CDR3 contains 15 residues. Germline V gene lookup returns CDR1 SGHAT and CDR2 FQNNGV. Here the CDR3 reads CASSFGQGRTGELFF. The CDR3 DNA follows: TGTGCCAGCAGCTTCGGACAGGGGCGCACCGGGGAGCTGTTTTTT.

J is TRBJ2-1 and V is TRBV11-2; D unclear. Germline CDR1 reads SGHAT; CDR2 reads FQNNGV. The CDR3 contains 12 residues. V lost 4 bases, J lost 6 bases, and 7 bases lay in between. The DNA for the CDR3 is TGTGCCAGCAGCTGGTCTAGCAATGAGCAGTTCTTC. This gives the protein CASSWSSNEQFF.

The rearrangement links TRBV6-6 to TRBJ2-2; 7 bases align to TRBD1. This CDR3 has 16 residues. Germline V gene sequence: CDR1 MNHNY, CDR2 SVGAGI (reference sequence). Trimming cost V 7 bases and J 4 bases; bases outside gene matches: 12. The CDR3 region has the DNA TGTGCCAGCACCCCCTATGGCAGGGGGTCCACCGGGGAGCTGTTTTTT. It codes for CASTPYGRGSTGELFF.

The CDR3 here is CAISAPPGEETQYF. Written as DNA, the CDR3 is TGTGCCATCAGTGCACCACCCGGGGAAGAGACCCAGTACTTC. The chain combines TRBV10-3 with TRBJ2-5, with D possibly matching TRBD2 (5 bases). V was shortened by 4 bases and J by 3 bases, with 12 bases between the two germline ends. Germline V gives CDR1 ENHRY, CDR2 SYGVKD. The CDR3 is made up of 14 amino acids.

The CDR3 sequence: CAISESFGTVSEQYF. The CDR3 DNA sequence: TGTGCCATCAGTGAGTCGTTTGGGACGGTGAGCGAGCAGTACTTC. The genes are TRBV10-3 and TRBJ2-7; D may match TRBD1 or TRBD2 (5 bases each). Germline CDR1 is ENHRY and CDR2 is SYGVKD. The CDR3 loop spans 15 amino acids. V lost 0 bases and J 6 bases, leaving 15 bases between the germline ends.

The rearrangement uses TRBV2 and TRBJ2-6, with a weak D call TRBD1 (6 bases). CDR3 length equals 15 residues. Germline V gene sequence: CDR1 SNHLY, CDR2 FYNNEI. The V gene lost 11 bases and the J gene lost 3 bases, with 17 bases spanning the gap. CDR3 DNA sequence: TGTGCCTCGGGAAAGGGGGTTGGTGGGGCCAACGTCCTGACTTTC. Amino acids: CASGKGVGGANVLTF.

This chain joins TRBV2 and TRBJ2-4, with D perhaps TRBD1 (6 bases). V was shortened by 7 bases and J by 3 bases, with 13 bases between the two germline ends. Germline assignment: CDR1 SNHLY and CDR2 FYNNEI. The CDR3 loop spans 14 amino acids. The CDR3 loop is CASISKGVKNIQYF. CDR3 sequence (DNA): TGTGCCAGCATTAGCAAGGGGGTCAAAAACATTCAGTACTTC.

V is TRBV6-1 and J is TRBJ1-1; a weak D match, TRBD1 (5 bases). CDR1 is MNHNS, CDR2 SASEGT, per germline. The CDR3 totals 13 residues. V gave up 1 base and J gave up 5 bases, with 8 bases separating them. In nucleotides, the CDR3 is TGTGCCAGCAGTGAAGGGACATGGACTGAAGCTTTCTTT. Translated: CASSEGTWTEAFF.

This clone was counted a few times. The CDR3 spells CASSQAGDSPLHF. CDR3 bases: TGCGCCAGCAGCCAGGCAGGGGATTCACCCCTCCACTTT. The chain employs TRBV4-1 and TRBJ1-6; D possibly corresponds to TRBD1 (6 bases). V was shortened by 3 bases and J by 8 bases, with 8 bases between the two germline ends. CDR1 and CDR2 from the germline V gene are MGHRA and YSYEKL. The CDR3 sequence is 13 residues long.

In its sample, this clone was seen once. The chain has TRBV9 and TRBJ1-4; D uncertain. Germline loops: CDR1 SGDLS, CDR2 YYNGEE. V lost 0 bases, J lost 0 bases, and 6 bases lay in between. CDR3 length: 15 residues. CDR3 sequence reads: CASSVGLATNEKLFF. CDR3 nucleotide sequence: TGTGCCAGCAGCGTAGGGCTGGCAACTAATGAAAAACTGTTTTTT.

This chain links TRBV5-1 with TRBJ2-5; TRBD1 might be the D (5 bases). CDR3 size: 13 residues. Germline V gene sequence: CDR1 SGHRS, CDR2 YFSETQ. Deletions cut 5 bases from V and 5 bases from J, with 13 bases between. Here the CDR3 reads CASREGVRETQYF. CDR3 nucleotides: TGCGCCAGCAGGGAAGGGGTCCGGGAGACCCAGTACTTC.

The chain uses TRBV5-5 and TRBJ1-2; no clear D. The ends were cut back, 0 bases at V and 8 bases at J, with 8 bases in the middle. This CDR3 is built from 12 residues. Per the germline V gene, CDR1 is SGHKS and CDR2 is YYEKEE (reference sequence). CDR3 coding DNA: TGTGCCAGCAGCTTGGTTAGAAGGGGCTACACCTTC. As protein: CASSLVRRGYTF. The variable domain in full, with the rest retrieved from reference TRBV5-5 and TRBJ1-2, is DAGVTQSPTHLIKTRGQQVTLRCSPISGHKSVSWYQQVLGQGPQFIFQYYEKEERGRGNFPDRFSARQFPNYSSELNVNALLLGDSALYLCASSLVRRGYTFGSGTRLTVV.

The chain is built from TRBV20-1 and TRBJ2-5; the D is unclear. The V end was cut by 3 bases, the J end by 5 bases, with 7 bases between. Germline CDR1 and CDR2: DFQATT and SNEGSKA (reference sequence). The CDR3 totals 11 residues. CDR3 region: CSASDVETQYF. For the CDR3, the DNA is TGCAGTGCTAGCGACGTGGAGACCCAGTACTTC.